This T cell receptor beta chain was observed in a study of T-cell memory formation after mild COVID-19. Study results and caveats: A subset of responding clones appeared in pre-infection memory, suggesting cross-reactive memory joined. Of the contracting clones, CD4+ ones lay mainly in CM and EM, and CD8+ ones in EMRA. SARS-CoV-2 specificity of second-wave clones peaking day 37 was unconfirmed. Day 15 to 85 contractors were CD4/CD8 balanced; later expanders leaned CD4+.

This clonotype was picked up a small number of times. No antigen is known for it. The V gene end was trimmed by 5 bases and the J gene end by 8 bases; junction bases not matched to a gene: 7. The CDR3 runs to 15 residues. Germline lookup yields CDR1 SGHAT and CDR2 FQNNGV. In TCRdb, the 5' RACE reads were re-called with MiXCR into one record per CDR3 protein. The table includes hundreds of thousands of distinct CDR3 sequences, around 15% detected once. This chain uses TRBV11-2 with TRBJ2-1; 12 nucleotides agree with TRBD2. The sample comprised PBMCs or a T cell subset sorted from them (not recorded which). The sequence came from an adult woman who had mild COVID-19 (a few samples of this study predate the infection). Cell type and time point are not known. CDR3: CASSPTSGGFHEQFF. As DNA, the CDR3 is TGTGCCAGCAGCCCCACTAGCGGGGGGTTCCATGAGCAGTTCTTC.